Listed here is a single T cell receptor beta chain. As yet, its antigen is unknown. They isolated at least 7 million PBMCs from each sample. Total RNA, at least 5 micrograms per sample, was extracted from PBMCs. It was with a sample-barcoded 5' primer and a J-beta primer mix that a second PCR of roughly 7 to 12 cycles was run. TCRdb reprocessed the 5' RACE reads with MiXCR, giving one entry per CDR3 protein. Among 1 million or so distinct CDR3 sequences listed, over 35% were seen once. This entry is derived from a study of blood T cells in healthy people across ages. Whole-study findings and limits: TCR beta diversity tracked closely with naive T cell percentage. Aged donors had fewer naive CD4+ cells and lower diversity than long-lived donors.

Germline values: CDR1 MRHNA, CDR2 SNTAGT. This CDR3 spans 16 amino acids. V dropped 2 bases and J dropped 1 base, with 14 bases sitting between them. Sequenced sample: blood. V and J are TRBV6-4 and TRBJ1-2; D may be TRBD1 (6 bases). The clonotype originates from a woman aged 55 to 70 in good health. The CDR3 coding sequence is TGTGCCAGCAGTGACCCCGGACAGCAATTTAACTATGGCTACACCTTC. Its protein product is CASSDPGQQFNYGYTF.